This passage covers 14 T cell receptor beta chains from one sample sequenced in a study of T cells after yellow fever vaccination. TCRdb itself ran the 5' RACE reads through MiXCR, one entry per CDR3 protein. Here the sample spans nearly 550,000 distinct CDR3 sequences, approximately 21% being singletons. The sequenced sample was PBMCs, obtained 15 days after the yellow fever booster vaccination. Receptors originate from a man between 25 and 39 years old who received the YFV17D yellow fever vaccine.

This clonotype turned up a few times. This sequence joins TRBV10-3 and TRBJ2-3, with TRBD2 identical over 16 bases. The CDR3 has 16 amino acids. From germline, CDR1 is ENHRY and CDR2 SYGVKD. Germline trimming cut 3 bases from V and 5 bases from J; bases unmatched to any gene: 2. This CDR3 reads CAISDGTSGRVDTQYF. In nucleotides, the CDR3 is TGTGCCATCAGTGATGGGACTAGCGGGAGGGTAGATACGCAGTATTTT.

CDR3 amino acids: CASSYFQKREGGEQFF. The CDR3, as DNA: TGTGCCAGCAGTTACTTTCAAAAGCGGGAGGGCGGTGAGCAGTTCTTC. The chain uses TRBV6-5 and TRBJ2-1; 10 nucleotides line up with TRBD2. This CDR3 spans 16 amino acids. The V segment lost 1 base and the J segment 9 bases; nucleotides outside the gene matches: 9. Germline V lookup: CDR1 MNHEY, CDR2 SVGAGI.

V is TRBV18 and J is TRBJ1-3, with 7 bases aligning to TRBD1. J lost 0 bases, V lost 6 bases, and 11 bases had no gene match. Germline assignment: CDR1 KGHSH and CDR2 LQKENI. The CDR3 runs 17 residues. CDR3 bases: TGTGCCAGCTCCGAAACTACAGGGGCCAGCTCTGGAAACACCATATATTTT. Amino acid sequence: CASSETTGASSGNTIYF.

V gene TRBV2 combines with J gene TRBJ2-2; a weak D match, TRBD2 (5 bases). CDR1 and CDR2 from the germline V gene are SNHLY and FYNNEI. V was shortened by 7 bases and J by 4 bases, with 16 bases between the two germline ends. CDR3 length: 15 amino acids. DNA of the CDR3: TGTGCCAGCAACATACAGCTCGCGGGCACCGGGGAGCTGTTTTTT. As protein: CASNIQLAGTGELFF.

The chain carries TRBV5-5 and TRBJ1-2, with 10 bases fitting TRBD1. Germline CDR1 and CDR2: SGHKS and YYEKEE (reference sequence). This CDR3 is 14 amino acids long. J was trimmed by 8 bases and V by 4 bases; bases with no gene match: 8. The CDR3 reads CASSGTGALPGYTF. For the CDR3, the DNA is TGTGCCAGCAGCGGGACAGGGGCCCTGCCCGGCTACACCTTC.

This clonotype showed up just a few times. This rearrangement joins TRBV6-2 or TRBV6-3 to TRBJ2-3, with a possible D match to TRBD1 (8 bases). V shed 0 bases and J shed 3 bases, with 16 bases lying between them. Germline lookup yields CDR1 MNHEY and CDR2 SVGEGT. This CDR3 is 17 amino acids long. DNA for the CDR3: TGTGCCAGCAGTTACTCGAGCGGGACAGGATTAACAGATACGCAGTATTTT. Translated, it gives CASSYSSGTGLTDTQYF.

This clonotype appeared a few times. The chain recombines TRBV3-1 with TRBJ2-1; TRBD2 matches at 10 bases. Trimming took 4 bases from V and 4 from J; bases not matched to a gene: 16. The CDR3 length is 19 residues. Germline values: CDR1 LGHDT, CDR2 YNNKEL (reference sequence). CDR3 in amino acids: CASSPTPSPTSGPYNEQFF. The CDR3 DNA reads TGTGCCAGCAGCCCTACACCAAGCCCGACTAGCGGGCCGTACAATGAGCAGTTCTTC.

The chain joins TRBV20-1 to TRBJ2-5; 8 bases map to TRBD1. J lost 4 bases, V lost 4 bases, and 5 bases had no gene match. CDR3 length: 13 amino acids. Germline values: CDR1 DFQATT, CDR2 SNEGSKA (reference sequence). The CDR3 bases are TGCAGTGCTATCAGGGGGCAAACAGAGACCCAGTACTTC. Protein: CSAIRGQTETQYF.

The chain couples TRBV6-5 to TRBJ2-7; 11 bases fit TRBD2. Unmatched junction bases numbered 4, after V lost 2 bases and J lost 4 bases. Germline CDR1 MNHEY, CDR2 SVGAGI. The CDR3 is made up of 15 amino acids. The DNA for the CDR3 is TGTGCCAGCAGTTACGCACTAGCGGGAGTTTACGAGCAGTACTTC. It translates to CASSYALAGVYEQYF.

The chain employs TRBV20-1 and TRBJ2-1; 8 bases align to TRBD1. Germline V gene sequence: CDR1 DFQATT, CDR2 SNEGSKA (reference sequence). Germline trimming cut 4 bases from V and 4 bases from J; bases unmatched to any gene: 9. This CDR3 has 15 residues. As DNA, the CDR3 is TGCAGTGCTAAGGTTGGGACAGGAGGATACAATGAGCAGTTCTTC. Its translation: CSAKVGTGGYNEQFF.

This clonotype was seen a handful of times. The rearrangement joins TRBV12-3 or TRBV12-4 to TRBJ2-3; D perhaps matches TRBD2 (6 bases). The CDR3 spans 15 residues. V lost 1 base and J lost 1, with 9 bases in between. CDR3 sequence (DNA): TGTGCCAGCAGTTTAGGGCGGAGGGGCACAGATACGCAGTATTTT. Translating gives CASSLGRRGTDTQYF.

Only a few counts were recorded for this clonotype. The chain links TRBV29-1 to TRBJ2-1; 8 nucleotides align to TRBD2. The CDR3 length is 17 residues. Germline CDR1 is SQVTM and CDR2 is ANQGSEA. Germline trimming cut 1 base from V and 6 bases from J; bases unmatched to any gene: 14. The CDR3 bases are TGCAGCGTTGAAGTCCTCGGTGGTAGCGGGAAATTCAATGAGCAGTTCTTC. Its translation is CSVEVLGGSGKFNEQFF.

This chain links TRBV21-1 with TRBJ2-7; the D call TRBD1 from the table was never checked on the DNA. TRBV21-1 is recorded as a pseudogene. The CDR3 sequence is 18 residues long. The CDR3 loop is CASSKWAKPGGGVCEQYF. The CDR3, as DNA: TGTGCCAGCAGCAAGTGGGCCAAACCAGGGGGTGGAGTGTGCGAGCAGTACTTC.

J is TRBJ2-7 and V is TRBV20-1, with D uncertain. This CDR3 has 14 residues. The V and J ends lost 0 bases and 2 bases respectively, with 11 bases between them. CDR1 and CDR2 from the germline V gene are DFQATT and SNEGSKA (reference sequence). CDR3 sequence: CSARDNLFTYEQYF. The CDR3 DNA reads as TGCAGTGCTAGAGATAATTTATTCACCTACGAGCAGTACTTC.